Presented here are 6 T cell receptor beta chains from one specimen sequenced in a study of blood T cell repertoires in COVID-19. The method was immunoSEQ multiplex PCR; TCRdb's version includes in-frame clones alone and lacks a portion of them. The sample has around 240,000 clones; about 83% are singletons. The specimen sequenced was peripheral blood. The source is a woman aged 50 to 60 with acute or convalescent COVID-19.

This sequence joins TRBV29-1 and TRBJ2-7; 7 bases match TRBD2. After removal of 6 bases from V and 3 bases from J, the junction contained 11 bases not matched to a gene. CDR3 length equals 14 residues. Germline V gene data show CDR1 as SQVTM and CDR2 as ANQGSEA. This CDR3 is CSVGPLAPSYEQYF. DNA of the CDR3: TGCAGCGTCGGCCCACTAGCGCCCAGCTACGAGCAGTACTTC.

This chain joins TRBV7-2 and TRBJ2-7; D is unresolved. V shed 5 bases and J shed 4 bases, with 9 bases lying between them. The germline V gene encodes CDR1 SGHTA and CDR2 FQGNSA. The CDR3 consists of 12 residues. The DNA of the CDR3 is TGTGCCAGCAGCGAGGCCGTTTACGAGCAGTACTTC. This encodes CASSEAVYEQYF.

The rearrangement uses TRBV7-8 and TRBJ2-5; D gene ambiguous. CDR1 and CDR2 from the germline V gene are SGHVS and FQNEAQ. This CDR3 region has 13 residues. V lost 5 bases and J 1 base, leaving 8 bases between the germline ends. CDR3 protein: CASSPRFQETQYF. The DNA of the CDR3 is TGTGCCAGCAGCCCGCGGTTCCAAGAGACCCAGTACTTC.

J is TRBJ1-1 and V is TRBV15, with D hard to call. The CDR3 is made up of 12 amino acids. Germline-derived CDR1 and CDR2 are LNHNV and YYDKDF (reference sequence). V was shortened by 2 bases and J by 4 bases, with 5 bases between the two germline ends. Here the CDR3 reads CATSRWSTEAFF. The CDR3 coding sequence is TGTGCCACCAGCAGATGGAGCACTGAAGCTTTCTTT.

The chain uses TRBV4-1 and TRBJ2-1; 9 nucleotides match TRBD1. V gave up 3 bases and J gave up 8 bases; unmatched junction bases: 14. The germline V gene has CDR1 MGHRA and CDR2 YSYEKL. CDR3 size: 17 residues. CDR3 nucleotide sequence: TGCGCCAGCAGCCAGGTAAGGCGCACAGGGGGCATAGATGAGCAGTTCTTC. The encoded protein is CASSQVRRTGGIDEQFF.

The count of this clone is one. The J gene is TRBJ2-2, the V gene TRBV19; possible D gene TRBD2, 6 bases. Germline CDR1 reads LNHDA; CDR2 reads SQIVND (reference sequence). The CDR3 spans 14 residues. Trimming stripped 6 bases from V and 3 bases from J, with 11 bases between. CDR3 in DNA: TGTGCCAGTAGGAATAGCGGACACACCGGGGAGCTGTTTTTT. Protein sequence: CASRNSGHTGELFF.